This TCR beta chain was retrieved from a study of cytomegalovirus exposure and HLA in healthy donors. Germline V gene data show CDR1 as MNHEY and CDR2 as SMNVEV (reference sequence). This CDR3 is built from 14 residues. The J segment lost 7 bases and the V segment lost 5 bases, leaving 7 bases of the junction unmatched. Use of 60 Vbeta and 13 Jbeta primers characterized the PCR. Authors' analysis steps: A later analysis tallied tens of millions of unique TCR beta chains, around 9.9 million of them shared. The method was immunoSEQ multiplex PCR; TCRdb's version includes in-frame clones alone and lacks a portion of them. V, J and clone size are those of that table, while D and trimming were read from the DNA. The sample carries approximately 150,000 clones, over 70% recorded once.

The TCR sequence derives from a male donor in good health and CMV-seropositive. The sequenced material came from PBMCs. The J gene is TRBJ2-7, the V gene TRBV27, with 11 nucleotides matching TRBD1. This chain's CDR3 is CASSGTGGEVEQYF. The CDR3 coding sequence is TGTGCCAGCAGTGGGACAGGGGGGGAGGTTGAGCAGTACTTC.